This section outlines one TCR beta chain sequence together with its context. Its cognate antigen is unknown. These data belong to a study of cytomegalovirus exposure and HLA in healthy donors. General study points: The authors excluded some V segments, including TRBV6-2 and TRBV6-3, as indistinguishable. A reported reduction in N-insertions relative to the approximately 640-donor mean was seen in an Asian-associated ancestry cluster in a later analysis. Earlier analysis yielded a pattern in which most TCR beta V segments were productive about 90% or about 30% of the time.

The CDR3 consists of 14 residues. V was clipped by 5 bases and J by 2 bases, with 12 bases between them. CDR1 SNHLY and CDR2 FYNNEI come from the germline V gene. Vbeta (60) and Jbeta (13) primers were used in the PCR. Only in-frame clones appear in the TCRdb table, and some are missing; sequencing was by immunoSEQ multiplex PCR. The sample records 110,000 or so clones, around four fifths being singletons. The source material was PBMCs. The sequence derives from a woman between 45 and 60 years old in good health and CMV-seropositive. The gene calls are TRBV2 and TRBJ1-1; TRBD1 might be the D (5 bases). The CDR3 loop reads CASSRARVNTEAFF. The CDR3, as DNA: TGTGCCAGCAGTCGGGCCAGGGTAAACACTGAAGCTTTCTTT.